The T cell receptor (beta chain) described here comes from a study of blood T cells in healthy people across ages. With a J-beta primer mix and a sample-barcoded 5' primer, a second PCR ran about 7 to 11 cycles. TCRdb analysed the 5' RACE reads with MiXCR anew, one entry per CDR3 protein. This repertoire shows some 750,000 distinct CDR3 sequences, about a fifth found once; its top ten account for roughly 22%. This clonotype was picked up a small number of times. Deletions cut 0 bases from V and 12 bases from J, with 12 bases between. Germline values: CDR1 MGHRA, CDR2 YSYEKL. The CDR3 is 13 residues long.

The receptor was derived from a man between 70 and 80 years old in good health. The sample consisted of blood. J is TRBJ1-5 and V is TRBV4-1; no clear D gene. CDR3 bases: TGCGCCAGCAGCCAAGATGTTCGCCTACTCCAGCATTTT. This gives the protein CASSQDVRLLQHF.